Reported below is one TCR beta chain. TCRdb keeps only in-frame clones here, not all; method: immunoSEQ multiplex PCR. The sample consists of about 160,000 clones, 82% of them appearing once. The data were taken from a study of blood T cell repertoires in COVID-19. Whole-study context: Sources were T cells, B-cell-depleted T cells, or PBMCs; the material itself was cDNA or gDNA.

Trimming removed 0 bases from V and 1 base from J, with 11 bases in between. The CDR3 is made up of 16 amino acids. Germline CDR1 SGHRS, CDR2 YFSETQ. V and J are TRBV5-1 and TRBJ1-5; D is perhaps TRBD1 (6 bases). This TCR was sampled from a woman aged 40 to 50 with COVID-19, enrolled during active disease. Sequencing was done on a sample of peripheral blood. CDR3 sequence (DNA): TGCGCCAGCAGCTTGGCTCCAGGGGTAAGCAATCAGCCCCAGCATTTT. Protein: CASSLAPGVSNQPQHF.